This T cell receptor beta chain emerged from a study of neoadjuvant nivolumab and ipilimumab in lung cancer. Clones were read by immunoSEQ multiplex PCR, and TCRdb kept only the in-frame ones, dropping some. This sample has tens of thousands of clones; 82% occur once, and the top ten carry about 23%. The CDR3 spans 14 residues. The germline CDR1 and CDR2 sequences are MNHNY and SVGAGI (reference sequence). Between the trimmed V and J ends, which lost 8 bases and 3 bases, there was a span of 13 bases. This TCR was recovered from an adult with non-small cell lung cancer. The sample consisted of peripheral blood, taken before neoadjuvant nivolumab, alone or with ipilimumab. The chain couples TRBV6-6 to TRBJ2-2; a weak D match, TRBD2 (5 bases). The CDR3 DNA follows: TGTGCCAGCGGTCTGAGGCGGGACACCGGGGAGCTGTTTTTT. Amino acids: CASGLRRDTGELFF.